This TCR beta chain was found in a study of T cell repertoires in cytomegalovirus infection. Study context: Based on public TCR beta signatures, there were indications of CMV infection and of a matching HLA type. Overall study results and limits: Identification of carriers of CMV plus the relevant HLA was performed using cumulative public TCR beta family frequency. Dominant in the ex vivo response were TCR beta clonotypes restricted by HLA-C and specific for CMV.

About this clonotype itself: Its specificity is unknown.

MiXCR, run by TCRdb on the reads, gives a single entry per CDR3 protein. Of 200,000 to 250,000 distinct CDR3 sequences listed, about 40% are singletons. The ends were cut back, 5 bases at V and 6 bases at J, with 11 bases in the middle. The CDR3 is 12 amino acids. Germline CDR1 and CDR2: SEHNR and FQNEAQ (reference sequence). This TCR derives from a human donor in good health (CMV status not recorded). Some clones in this sample may be carry-over from other donors' samples. The source material was CD8+ T cells from cultured PBMCs, sampled from culture after CMV antigen stimulation. The genes are TRBV7-9 and TRBJ2-7, with a tentative D call TRBD2 (6 bases). CDR3 amino acids: CASSGLKPEQYF. The DNA of the CDR3 is TGTGCCAGCAGCGGACTAAAACCCGAGCAGTACTTC.